This is a list of T cell receptor beta chains from one sample in a study of T cells in Graves' hyperthyroidism and ophthalmopathy. Using its own MiXCR run on the multiplex PCR reads, TCRdb lists one record per CDR3 protein. Of around 300,000 distinct CDR3 sequences listed, roughly 13% are singletons. The sequencing input was blood. These receptors came from a woman in her forties with Graves' hyperthyroidism. Both conserved end residues are part of each CDR3. Fields, in order: D gene, J gene, clone size, V gene, CDR3 protein, CDR3 DNA. The D gene is left open where the match is weak. A clone size is listed for some rows: how often the clone was seen (once, few, many), or a class if it is expanded.

D gene: TRBD1; J gene: TRBJ2-7; clone size: NA; V gene: TRBV6-1; CDR3 protein: CASSELYGTGDYEQYF; CDR3 DNA: TGTGCCAGCAGTGAACTCTATGGGACAGGAGACTACGAGCAGTACTTC
D gene: NA; J gene: TRBJ2-7; clone size: NA; V gene: TRBV19; CDR3 protein: CASSYRWTGYEQYF; CDR3 DNA: TGTGCCAGTTCGTATAGGTGGACCGGGTACGAGCAGTACTTC
D gene: NA; J gene: TRBJ2-2; clone size: NA; V gene: TRBV29-1; CDR3 protein: CSVSWWTGELFF; CDR3 DNA: TGCAGCGTATCTTGGTGGACCGGGGAGCTGTTTTTT
D gene: NA; J gene: TRBJ1-6; clone size: many; V gene: TRBV27; CDR3 protein: CASSFGTNNSPLHF; CDR3 DNA: TGTGCCAGCAGTTTCGGGACCAATAATTCACCCCTCCACTTT
D gene: TRBD1; J gene: TRBJ1-1; clone size: many; V gene: TRBV3-1; CDR3 protein: CASSQRLTGDTEAFF; CDR3 DNA: TGTGCCAGCAGCCAAAGGCTAACAGGGGACACTGAAGCTTTCTTT
D gene: NA; J gene: TRBJ2-7; clone size: NA; V gene: TRBV7-9; CDR3 protein: CASSQTLGPSYEQYF; CDR3 DNA: TGTGCCAGCAGCCAGACACTCGGGCCCTCCTACGAGCAGTACTTC
D gene: NA; J gene: TRBJ2-5; clone size: many; V gene: TRBV7-8; CDR3 protein: CASSLLGERQETQYF; CDR3 DNA: TGTGCCAGCAGCTTATTGGGAGAAAGACAAGAGACCCAGTACTTC
D gene: TRBD1; J gene: TRBJ1-5; clone size: many; V gene: TRBV12-3/TRBV12-4; CDR3 protein: CASTTVPGQGNWQPQHF; CDR3 DNA: TGTGCCAGCACAACAGTTCCGGGACAGGGAAATTGGCAGCCCCAGCATTTT
D gene: NA; J gene: TRBJ2-1; clone size: many; V gene: TRBV20-1; CDR3 protein: CSARDISDEQFF; CDR3 DNA: TGCAGTGCTAGAGATATCAGTGATGAGCAGTTCTTC
D gene: NA; J gene: TRBJ2-1; clone size: many; V gene: TRBV5-1; CDR3 protein: CASSAQALDNEQFF; CDR3 DNA: TGCGCCAGCAGCGCCCAGGCGTTGGACAATGAGCAGTTCTTC
D gene: NA; J gene: TRBJ1-2; clone size: NA; V gene: TRBV20-1; CDR3 protein: CSARQGGYGYTF; CDR3 DNA: TGCAGTGCTAGACAGGGTGGCTATGGCTACACCTTC
D gene: NA; J gene: TRBJ1-5; clone size: many; V gene: TRBV20-1; CDR3 protein: CSARGQQGYSNQPQHF; CDR3 DNA: TGCAGTGCTAGAGGCCAACAGGGATATAGCAATCAGCCCCAGCATTTT
D gene: NA; J gene: TRBJ2-3; clone size: many; V gene: TRBV15; CDR3 protein: CATSVVGGTQDTQYF; CDR3 DNA: TGTGCCACCAGCGTCGTAGGGGGAACACAAGATACGCAGTATTTT
D gene: NA; J gene: TRBJ2-1; clone size: many; V gene: TRBV14; CDR3 protein: CASSQDPDNSYNEQFF; CDR3 DNA: TGTGCCAGCAGCCAAGATCCGGACAACTCCTACAATGAGCAGTTCTTC
D gene: NA; J gene: TRBJ1-4; clone size: NA; V gene: TRBV30; CDR3 protein: CAWSVGLAEKLFF; CDR3 DNA: TGTGCCTGGAGTGTGGGATTAGCCGAAAAACTGTTTTTT
D gene: NA; J gene: TRBJ2-2; clone size: many; V gene: TRBV3-1; CDR3 protein: CASSQEVVDLNTGELFF; CDR3 DNA: TGTGCCAGCAGCCAAGAAGTCGTCGACTTGAACACCGGGGAGCTGTTTTTT
D gene: TRBD1; J gene: TRBJ1-2; clone size: NA; V gene: TRBV7-2; CDR3 protein: CASSRDRGVSYGYTF; CDR3 DNA: TGTGCCAGCAGTCGGGACAGGGGAGTTAGCTATGGCTACACCTTC
D gene: NA; J gene: TRBJ1-3; clone size: many; V gene: TRBV9; CDR3 protein: CASSVGDSGAGNTIYF; CDR3 DNA: TGTGCCAGCAGCGTAGGAGATTCAGGGGCTGGAAACACCATATATTTT
D gene: NA; J gene: TRBJ2-2; clone size: NA; V gene: TRBV10-3; CDR3 protein: CAISESDAGELFF; CDR3 DNA: TGTGCCATCAGTGAGTCGGATGCCGGGGAGCTGTTTTTT
D gene: NA; J gene: TRBJ1-2; clone size: many; V gene: TRBV11-2; CDR3 protein: CASSSRVGYGYTF; CDR3 DNA: TGTGCCAGCAGCTCCAGGGTCGGCTATGGCTACACCTTC
D gene: TRBD2; J gene: TRBJ2-7; clone size: many; V gene: TRBV6-2/TRBV6-3; CDR3 protein: CASSPTSGFPEQYF; CDR3 DNA: TGTGCCAGCAGCCCGACTAGCGGATTCCCTGAGCAGTACTTC
D gene: TRBD2; J gene: TRBJ2-3; clone size: NA; V gene: TRBV27; CDR3 protein: CASSLGLAGGASTDTQYF; CDR3 DNA: TGTGCCAGCTCACTTGGACTAGCGGGAGGCGCTAGCACAGATACGCAGTATTTT
D gene: TRBD2; J gene: TRBJ2-3; clone size: NA; V gene: TRBV19; CDR3 protein: CASSIRLAGVDTQYF; CDR3 DNA: TGTGCCAGTAGTATAAGACTAGCGGGAGTAGATACGCAGTATTTT
D gene: NA; J gene: TRBJ2-1; clone size: few; V gene: TRBV9; CDR3 protein: CASSARGGQGFTEQFF; CDR3 DNA: TGTGCCAGCAGCGCCCGGGGGGGACAGGGATTTACTGAGCAGTTCTTC
D gene: NA; J gene: TRBJ2-1; clone size: many; V gene: TRBV14; CDR3 protein: CASSQVVVAANEQFF; CDR3 DNA: TGTGCCAGCAGCCAAGTAGTAGTGGCAGCTAATGAGCAGTTCTTC
D gene: NA; J gene: TRBJ2-6; clone size: NA; V gene: TRBV6-1; CDR3 protein: CASSKGVAWRSGANVLTF; CDR3 DNA: TGTGCCAGCAGTAAGGGTGTGGCCTGGCGGTCTGGGGCCAACGTCCTGACTTTC
D gene: NA; J gene: TRBJ2-5; clone size: NA; V gene: TRBV27; CDR3 protein: CASSPNRGRVQETQYF; CDR3 DNA: TGTGCCAGCAGCCCCAACCGGGGGCGCGTCCAAGAGACCCAGTACTTC
D gene: NA; J gene: TRBJ2-3; clone size: NA; V gene: TRBV6-1; CDR3 protein: CASRPLGQGPTDTQYF; CDR3 DNA: TGTGCCAGCAGACCCCTAGGGCAGGGCCCCACAGATACGCAGTATTTT
D gene: TRBD1; J gene: TRBJ2-3; clone size: many; V gene: TRBV3-1; CDR3 protein: CASSRQGFLADTQYF; CDR3 DNA: TGTGCCAGCAGTCGACAGGGGTTTTTGGCAGATACGCAGTATTTT
D gene: NA; J gene: TRBJ1-2; clone size: NA; V gene: TRBV11-2; CDR3 protein: CASSPAEGLNGYTF; CDR3 DNA: TGTGCCAGCAGCCCAGCGGAGGGGTTAAATGGCTACACCTTC
D gene: TRBD1; J gene: TRBJ2-1; clone size: many; V gene: TRBV24-1; CDR3 protein: CATSDPTGGTYNEQFF; CDR3 DNA: TGTGCCACCAGTGATCCGACAGGGGGAACCTACAATGAGCAGTTCTTC
D gene: TRBD1; J gene: TRBJ1-4; clone size: many; V gene: TRBV15; CDR3 protein: CATSRWGDRGGNEKLFF; CDR3 DNA: TGTGCCACCAGCAGGTGGGGGGACAGGGGAGGGAATGAAAAACTGTTTTTT
D gene: TRBD1; J gene: TRBJ1-1; clone size: many; V gene: TRBV10-1; CDR3 protein: CASSTGDTEAFF; CDR3 DNA: TGCGCCAGCAGCACAGGGGACACTGAAGCTTTCTTT
D gene: TRBD2; J gene: TRBJ2-7; clone size: few; V gene: TRBV20-1; CDR3 protein: CSARDPMGGGRALGYEQYF; CDR3 DNA: TGCAGTGCTAGAGATCCCATGGGCGGCGGGAGGGCCCTCGGATACGAGCAGTACTTC
D gene: TRBD1; J gene: TRBJ2-3; clone size: few; V gene: TRBV5-5; CDR3 protein: CASSWRGQGARTQYF; CDR3 DNA: TGTGCCAGCAGCTGGAGGGGACAGGGGGCACGTACGCAGTATTTT
D gene: NA; J gene: TRBJ1-4; clone size: few; V gene: TRBV7-2; CDR3 protein: CASSRSGTSNEKLFF; CDR3 DNA: TGTGCCAGCAGCCGATCCGGGACTTCTAATGAAAAACTGTTTTTT
D gene: NA; J gene: TRBJ2-1; clone size: many; V gene: TRBV30; CDR3 protein: CAWRSRTFNEQFF; CDR3 DNA: TGTGCCTGGAGGTCTCGTACGTTCAATGAGCAGTTCTTC
D gene: TRBD1; J gene: TRBJ2-1; clone size: few; V gene: TRBV24-1; CDR3 protein: CATSDLPGQGFTSSYNEQFF; CDR3 DNA: TGTGCCACCAGTGATTTGCCGGGACAGGGGTTTACCTCTTCCTACAATGAGCAGTTCTTC
D gene: NA; J gene: TRBJ1-2; clone size: few; V gene: TRBV10-3; CDR3 protein: CAISESGSPGHPAF; CDR3 DNA: TGTGCCATCAGTGAATCGGGCAGTCCGGGACACCCGGCCTTC
D gene: NA; J gene: TRBJ2-2; clone size: few; V gene: TRBV15; CDR3 protein: CATSSPQGNTGELFF; CDR3 DNA: TGTGCCACCAGCAGCCCTCAGGGAAACACCGGGGAGCTGTTTTTT
D gene: NA; J gene: TRBJ2-1; clone size: few; V gene: TRBV4-1; CDR3 protein: CASSQTGIDLSEQFF; CDR3 DNA: TGCGCCAGCAGCCAAACCGGGATAGACCTCAGTGAGCAGTTCTTC
D gene: NA; J gene: TRBJ2-2; clone size: NA; V gene: TRBV6-1; CDR3 protein: CASNPIIGKDTGELFF; CDR3 DNA: TGTGCCAGCAATCCTATAATTGGAAAGGACACCGGGGAGCTGTTTTTT
D gene: NA; J gene: TRBJ1-4; clone size: NA; V gene: TRBV24-1; CDR3 protein: CATRESDNEKLFF; CDR3 DNA: TGTGCCACCAGGGAATCGGATAATGAAAAACTGTTTTTT
D gene: TRBD1; J gene: TRBJ1-2; clone size: NA; V gene: TRBV19; CDR3 protein: CASSIPGQGARYGYTF; CDR3 DNA: TGTGCCAGTAGTATCCCTGGACAGGGGGCGCGATATGGCTACACCTTC
D gene: NA; J gene: TRBJ2-5; clone size: NA; V gene: TRBV18; CDR3 protein: CASSGTRGETQYF; CDR3 DNA: TGTGCCAGCTCCGGGACCCGGGGAGAGACCCAGTACTTC
D gene: NA; J gene: TRBJ1-2; clone size: many; V gene: TRBV14; CDR3 protein: CASSPTLREYYGYTF; CDR3 DNA: TGTGCCAGCAGCCCTACACTCAGGGAATACTATGGCTACACCTTC
D gene: TRBD1; J gene: TRBJ1-2; clone size: NA; V gene: TRBV20-1; CDR3 protein: CSARGTGNYGYTF; CDR3 DNA: TGCAGTGCTAGAGGGACAGGGAACTATGGCTACACCTTC
D gene: TRBD1; J gene: TRBJ2-5; clone size: many; V gene: TRBV5-6; CDR3 protein: CASRSGTVQETQYF; CDR3 DNA: TGTGCCAGCAGATCCGGGACAGTCCAAGAGACCCAGTACTTC
D gene: NA; J gene: TRBJ1-6; clone size: few; V gene: TRBV30; CDR3 protein: CAWNRDQNSPLHF; CDR3 DNA: TGTGCCTGGAACCGGGACCAAAATTCACCCCTCCACTTT
D gene: NA; J gene: TRBJ2-5; clone size: few; V gene: TRBV30; CDR3 protein: CAWSGGVRETQYF; CDR3 DNA: TGTGCCTGGAGCGGCGGGGTGAGGGAGACCCAGTACTTC